Sequencing of this T cell receptor (beta chain) was carried out in a study of cytomegalovirus exposure and HLA in healthy donors. The study, taken as a whole, reports: Among TCR beta chains of equal frequency, HLA-associated ones were more clonally expanded in a later analysis.

Trimming stripped 7 bases from V and 6 bases from J, with 17 bases between. The CDR3 is 14 amino acids. CDR1 and CDR2 (germline): SGDLS, YYNGEE. The PCR was carried out with 60 Vbeta primers and 13 Jbeta primers. The table came from immunoSEQ multiplex PCR; TCRdb's copy has only in-frame clones and leaves some out. The table lists about 160,000 clones, approximately 71% of them singletons. Comment on this clone: Its antigen is currently unknown.

The TCR comes from a woman between 18 and 29 years old in good health and CMV-seropositive. This rearrangement joins TRBV9 to TRBJ2-1, with D maybe TRBD1 (6 bases). The source material was PBMCs. CDR3 nucleotide sequence: TGTGCCAGCGGGCAGGGGAGTCAGGTCAATGAGCAGTTCTTC. Its translation: CASGQGSQVNEQFF.